This T cell receptor beta chain derives from a study of early T cells in non-severe SARS-CoV-2 infection. Individual cDNA molecules carried attached unique molecular identifiers. TCRdb passed the 5' RACE reads through MiXCR, listing each CDR3 protein once. Seen here are about 81,000 distinct CDR3 sequences, more than 13% observed once, and the top ten hold 9.5% to 13%. The CDR3 contains 14 residues. Per the germline V gene, CDR1 is MNHEY and CDR2 is SMNVEV (reference sequence). Trimming removed 2 bases at V and 4 bases at J, with 11 bases between. This clonotype has a count of ten or more. Sequencing used whole blood. This rearrangement joins TRBV27 to TRBJ1-2; the D gene is possibly TRBD1 (6 bases). The clonotype originates from an adult who was a healthcare worker with PCR-confirmed SARS-CoV-2 infection or an uninfected control (not recorded which). CDR3 nucleotides: TGTGCCAGCAGTTTAGGGGGGGCTGGCTATGGCTACACCTTC. Amino acids: CASSLGGAGYGYTF.